One sample yielded the 22 T cell receptor beta chains listed below, sequenced in a study of human T cells and chemical hapten exposure. Extraction of total RNA was performed on unfractionated whole blood. Library preparation tagged each individual cDNA molecule with a unique molecular identifier. TCRdb re-derived calls from the reads in MiXCR, one entry per CDR3 protein. The data hold about 120,000 distinct CDR3 sequences, with around 9% observed a single time. Material: whole blood. The receptor source for this set is a human donor in good health. Some clones in this sample may be carry-over from other donors' samples.

The chain couples TRBV20-1 to TRBJ2-5; TRBD2 matches at 12 bases. The CDR3 extends over 17 amino acids. The trim removed 2 bases at V and 5 bases at J, leaving 12 bases unmatched. The germline gives CDR1 DFQATT, CDR2 SNEGSKA (reference sequence). CDR3 bases: TGCAGTGCTAGATTGGAGCTAGCGGGAGGGCCGGGGGAGACCCAGTACTTC. It specifies CSARLELAGGPGETQYF.

In this sample, this clonotype turned up a few times. This chain connects TRBV20-1 to TRBJ1-2; a weak D match, TRBD1 (6 bases). The CDR3 extends over 13 amino acids. CDR1 and CDR2 (germline): DFQATT, SNEGSKA (reference sequence). V was clipped by 0 bases and J by 5 bases, with 10 bases between them. The CDR3 nucleotides read TGCAGTGCTAGAGAGGGACAACCTTATGGCTACACCTTC. It yields the protein CSAREGQPYGYTF.

The rearrangement links TRBV7-2 to TRBJ1-5; D is undetermined. The germline V gene encodes CDR1 SGHTA and CDR2 FQGNSA. Trimming left V 5 bases short and J 6 bases short, with 11 bases between. The CDR3 runs 13 residues. The CDR3 bases are TGTGCCAGCAGCCCCCAGAGAGGTCAGCCCCAGCATTTT. Amino acid sequence: CASSPQRGQPQHF.

This clonotype was picked up a small number of times. The chain links TRBV2 to TRBJ2-3, with D possibly matching TRBD1 (5 bases). Germline values: CDR1 SNHLY, CDR2 FYNNEI. Between the trimmed V and J ends, which lost 11 bases and 3 bases, there was a span of 18 bases. The CDR3 spans 14 residues. The CDR3 protein is CAWLGRLRTDTQYF. CDR3 DNA sequence: TGTGCCTGGTTGGGGCGGCTGAGGACAGATACGCAGTATTTT. Based on the CDR3 plus reference TRBV2 and TRBJ2-3, the full variable domain is EPEVTQTPSHQVTQMGQEVILRCVPISNHLYFYWYRQILGQKVEFLVSFYNNEISEKSEIFDDQFSVERPDGSNFTLKIRSTKLEDSAMYFCAWLGRLRTDTQYFGPGTRLTVL.

In this sample, this clonotype turned up a few times. The chain couples TRBV20-1 to TRBJ2-7, with a possible D match to TRBD2 (5 bases). CDR1 and CDR2 from the germline V gene are DFQATT and SNEGSKA (reference sequence). The length of the CDR3 is 14 residues. Trimming took 4 bases from V and 3 from J, leaving 16 bases between them. In nucleotides, the CDR3 is TGCAGTGCTACCCCGGGAAGCACAATCTACGAGCAGTACTTC. It translates to CSATPGSTIYEQYF.

This clonotype was counted at least ten times. The chain links TRBV9 to TRBJ2-7; 10 bases agree with TRBD2. In germline, CDR1 is SGDLS, CDR2 YYNGEE. V was clipped by 0 bases and J by 4 bases; unmatched bases: 4. The CDR3 runs to 15 residues. CDR3 protein: CASSVEEAGGYEQYF. The CDR3 nucleotides are TGTGCCAGCAGCGTAGAGGAAGCGGGAGGGTACGAGCAGTACTTC.

This clonotype was seen a few times. In DNA form, the CDR3 reads TGTGCCAGCAGCCAAGGGACAGGGGGCACAGATACGCAGTATTTT. It codes for CASSQGTGGTDTQYF. The chain joins TRBV3-1 to TRBJ2-3, with TRBD1 identical over 9 bases. CDR1 is LGHDT and CDR2 is YNNKEL in the germline V gene (reference sequence). The CDR3 covers 15 residues. Trimming at V came to 1 base and at J to 1 base, leaving 0 bases not matched to a gene.

The rearrangement joins TRBV7-9 to TRBJ2-7, with D unresolved. The CDR3 is made up of 13 amino acids. V lost 5 bases and J 2 bases, leaving 10 bases between the germline ends. Germline-derived CDR1 and CDR2 are SEHNR and FQNEAQ (reference sequence). The CDR3 DNA reads TGTGCCAGCAGCCCCCCCACGACCTACGAGCAGTACTTC. This translates into CASSPPTTYEQYF.

This clonotype turned up a few times. The rearrangement joins TRBV2 to TRBJ2-2; D is perhaps TRBD1 (6 bases). Germline V gene data show CDR1 as SNHLY and CDR2 as FYNNEI. Trimming left V 1 base short and J 7 bases short, with 16 bases between. The CDR3 consists of 16 residues. CDR3 sequence reads: CASSEGSRGDNGELFF. The CDR3 DNA reads as TGTGCCAGCAGTGAAGGTAGCAGGGGTGATAACGGGGAGCTGTTTTTT.

For this clonotype: This may come from a read error, since a much larger clone is one base off. This chain joins TRBV4-3 and TRBJ1-3; D possibly corresponds to TRBD1 (5 bases). CDR3 length: 15 amino acids. The germline gives CDR1 LGHNA, CDR2 YSLEER. Written as DNA, the CDR3 is TGCGCCAGCAGCCAAGATAGGGGAGGAGGAAACACCATATGTTTT. Encoded protein: CASSQDRGGGNTICF.

In its sample, this clonotype was seen many times. The rearrangement links TRBV6-4 to TRBJ1-2; D is uncertain. Germline-derived CDR1 and CDR2 are MRHNA and SNTAGT. Trimming removed 2 bases at V and 3 bases at J, with 19 bases between. The CDR3 contains 17 residues. The DNA of the CDR3 is TGTGCCAGCAGTGACCAATCCCCTCAGGAACGCGACTATGGCTACACCTTC. Protein sequence: CASSDQSPQERDYGYTF.

This clonotype was counted at least ten times. The chain combines TRBV6-1 with TRBJ2-3; 8 bases are shared with TRBD1. Per the germline V gene, CDR1 is MNHNS and CDR2 is SASEGT. V gave up 6 bases and J gave up 1 base; unmatched junction bases: 0. The CDR3 contains 13 residues. The CDR3 DNA is TGTGCCAGCAGACAGGGGGGCACAGATACGCAGTATTTT. Translated: CASRQGGTDTQYF.

V is TRBV6-5 and J is TRBJ2-2; no clear D. The V and J ends lost 2 bases and 6 bases respectively, with 13 bases between them. The CDR3 sequence is 15 residues long. Germline CDR1 MNHEY, CDR2 SVGAGI. The chain's CDR3 is CASSYVGVSSGELFF. Here the CDR3 DNA reads TGTGCCAGCAGTTACGTTGGGGTGAGCTCCGGGGAGCTGTTTTTT.

J is TRBJ1-4 and V is TRBV9, with 8 positions matching TRBD1. The ends lost 4 bases at V and 2 bases at J; junction bases unmatched: 10. The CDR3 contains 17 residues. CDR1 is SGDLS and CDR2 is YYNGEE in the germline V gene. In DNA form, the CDR3 reads TGTGCCAGCAGCCCTCAAGGGACAGGATACACTAATGAAAAACTGTTTTTT. This gives the protein CASSPQGTGYTNEKLFF.

This clonotype was counted many times. This rearrangement joins TRBV5-1 to TRBJ1-1, with TRBD1 matching 8 bases. J lost 9 bases, V lost 5 bases, and 6 bases had no gene match. Germline values: CDR1 SGHRS, CDR2 YFSETQ. The CDR3 is 12 residues long. The CDR3 loop is CASSLDRDKAFF. The CDR3 coding sequence is TGCGCCAGCAGTCTGGACAGGGATAAAGCTTTCTTT.

This chain uses TRBV29-1 with TRBJ1-1; unclear D gene. Germline lookup yields CDR1 SQVTM and CDR2 ANQGSEA. The CDR3 spans 13 residues. V lost 6 bases, J lost 1 base, and 12 bases lay in between. In DNA, the CDR3 is TGCAGCGTCATAAGGACGGGGAACACTGAAGCTTTCTTT. Translated: CSVIRTGNTEAFF. The full variable domain, completed using reference TRBV29-1 and TRBJ1-1, is SAVISQKPSRDICQRGTSLTIQCQVDSQVTMMFWYRQQPGQSLTLIATANQGSEATYESGFVIDKFPISRPNLTFSTLTVSNMSPEDSSIYLCSVIRTGNTEAFFGQGTRLTVV.

In its sample, this clonotype was seen a few times. The chain uses TRBV27 and TRBJ2-6; D is ambiguous. The germline V and J ends were trimmed by 6 bases and 2 bases, with 11 bases remaining between them. The germline CDR1 and CDR2 sequences are MNHEY and SMNVEV (reference sequence). The CDR3 sequence is 15 residues long. CDR3 DNA: TGTGCCAGCAGCCTACTTTCTCCTGGGGCCAACGTCCTGACTTTC. This gives the protein CASSLLSPGANVLTF.

This clonotype was detected many times. The V and J genes are TRBV12-3 or TRBV12-4 and TRBJ1-5, with a tentative D call TRBD1 (6 bases). The CDR3 spans 13 residues. V lost 0 bases, J lost 12 bases, and 12 bases lay in between. The CDR3 region is CASSLALEGDQHF. Here the CDR3 DNA reads TGTGCCAGCAGTTTAGCGCTGGAGGGGGACCAGCATTTT.

This clonotype was counted ten times or more. The V and J genes are TRBV11-2 and TRBJ1-1; possible D gene TRBD1, 6 bases. This CDR3 is 17 amino acids long. Germline assignment: CDR1 SGHAT and CDR2 FQNNGV. Trimming cost V 2 bases and J 4 bases, with 20 bases left between them. In DNA, the CDR3 is TGTGCCAGCAGCTTAATCCCTGGAGGGGGAAACCCCACTGAAGCTTTCTTT. The encoded protein is CASSLIPGGGNPTEAFF.

The V and J genes are TRBV7-8 and TRBJ1-5; D unresolved. The CDR3 extends over 15 amino acids. Germline CDR1 reads SGHVS; CDR2 reads FQNEAQ. V was clipped by 0 bases and J by 5 bases, with 11 bases between them. The CDR3, as DNA: TGTGCCAGCAGCTTAGCGCTAGGGATCCATCAGCCCCAGCATTTT. Amino acid sequence: CASSLALGIHQPQHF.

On this clonotype itself: A much larger clone lies a single base off, so this may be a read error. V gene TRBV4-2 combines with J gene TRBJ1-6; no clear D gene. Germline values: CDR1 LGHNA, CDR2 YNFKEQ. This CDR3 region has 15 residues. The CDR3 reads CASSEDRLPNSPLHF. The CDR3 coding sequence is TGTGCCAGCAGCGAAGATCGGCTGCCCAATTCACCCCTCCACTTT.

This clonotype occurred many times. The gene calls are TRBV6-2 or TRBV6-3 and TRBJ1-1, with D possibly matching TRBD1 (5 bases). The V end lost 5 bases, the J end lost 1 base, and 5 bases lay between the germline ends. This CDR3 is built from 12 residues. The germline gives CDR1 MNHEY, CDR2 SVGEGT. DNA for the CDR3: TGTGCCAGCAGTACAGGGAACACTGAAGCTTTCTTT. Its protein product is CASSTGNTEAFF.